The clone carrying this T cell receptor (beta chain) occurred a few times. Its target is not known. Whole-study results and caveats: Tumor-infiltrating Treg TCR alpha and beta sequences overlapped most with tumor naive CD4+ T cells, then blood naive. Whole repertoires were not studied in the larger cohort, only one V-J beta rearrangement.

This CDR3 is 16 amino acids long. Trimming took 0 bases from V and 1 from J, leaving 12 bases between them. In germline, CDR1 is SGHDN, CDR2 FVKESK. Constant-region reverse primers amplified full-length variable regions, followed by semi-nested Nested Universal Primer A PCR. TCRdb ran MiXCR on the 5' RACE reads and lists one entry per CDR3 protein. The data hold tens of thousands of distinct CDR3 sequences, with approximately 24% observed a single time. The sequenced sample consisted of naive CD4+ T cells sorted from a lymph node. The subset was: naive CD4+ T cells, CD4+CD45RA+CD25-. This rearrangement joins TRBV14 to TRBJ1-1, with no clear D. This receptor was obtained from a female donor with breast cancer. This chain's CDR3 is CASSQDRRRQNTEAFF. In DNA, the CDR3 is TGTGCCAGCAGCCAAGATCGGCGACGGCAGAACACTGAAGCTTTCTTT.